This T cell receptor beta chain is from a study of CD8 T cells in Susac syndrome. Study-level information: There were Susac syndrome patients who were therapy-naive at blood draw, others on corticosteroids, and others on intravenous immunoglobulin alone.

In contrast to the negatively isolated CD8+ and CD4+ T cells, TEMRA cells were FACS-enriched. The CDR3 length is 13 residues. V lost 4 bases, J lost 6 bases, and 5 bases stayed unmatched. CDR1 is SQVTM and CDR2 is ANQGSEA in the germline V gene. An amount of RNA that ranged from roughly 0.45 to 1 ug was reverse transcribed with random hexamers. TCRdb fed the immunoSEQ multiplex PCR reads into MiXCR, producing one record per CDR3 protein. The data show roughly 200,000 distinct CDR3 sequences, with around 94% seen just once and 0.099% held by the top ten. V gene TRBV29-1 combines with J gene TRBJ1-5; 8 bases fit TRBD1. The TCR originated in a human donor with Susac syndrome. The source material was CD4+ T cells from PBMCs. The DNA for the CDR3 is TGCAGCGTTGTCGGACAGGGCGGTCAGCCCCAGCATTTT. It translates to CSVVGQGGQPQHF. The whole variable domain, remainder taken from reference TRBV29-1 and TRBJ1-5, is SAVISQKPSRDICQRGTSLTIQCQVDSQVTMMFWYRQQPGQSLTLIATANQGSEATYESGFVIDKFPISRPNLTFSTLTVSNMSPEDSSIYLCSVVGQGGQPQHFGDGTRLSIL.